These 29 T cell receptor beta chains were sequenced from one sample in a study of early T cells in non-severe SARS-CoV-2 infection. TCRdb fed the 5' RACE reads into MiXCR, producing one record per CDR3 protein. The table shows just over 60,000 distinct CDR3 sequences, with roughly a tenth occurring only once. Input material: whole blood. The source is an adult who was a healthcare worker with PCR-confirmed SARS-CoV-2 infection or an uninfected control (not recorded which).

The J gene is TRBJ2-1, the V gene TRBV6-5; maybe TRBD1 (6 bases). Germline CDR1 is MNHEY and CDR2 is SVGAGI. V shed 0 bases and J shed 1 base, with 16 bases lying between them. The CDR3 sequence is 18 residues long. CDR3 sequence reads: CASSYSKGHNKSYNEQFF. The CDR3 region has the DNA TGTGCCAGCAGTTACTCGAAGGGACATAACAAGTCCTACAATGAGCAGTTCTTC.

J is TRBJ1-1 and V is TRBV5-1; D not resolved. This CDR3 comprises 15 residues. From germline, CDR1 is SGHRS and CDR2 YFSETQ. V dropped 4 bases and J dropped 3 bases, with 16 bases sitting between them. CDR3 amino acids: CASSGHFTWDTEAFF. The CDR3 DNA reads as TGCGCCAGCAGCGGGCATTTCACATGGGACACTGAAGCTTTCTTT.

Only a few counts were recorded for this clonotype. This chain uses TRBV6-1 with TRBJ2-3, with D possibly TRBD2 on 5 matching bases. Between the trimmed V and J ends, which lost 7 bases and 6 bases, there was a span of 17 bases. This CDR3 is 14 amino acids long. CDR1 is MNHNS and CDR2 is SASEGT in the germline V gene. CDR3 nucleotides: TGTGCCAGCACCTTCAGGTTCACGGGGGATACGCAGTATTTT. Translation gives CASTFRFTGDTQYF.

The table lists this clonotype with a few counts. The gene calls are TRBV2 and TRBJ2-7; a possible D gene is TRBD2 (6 bases). The ends were cut back, 6 bases at V and 6 bases at J, with 18 bases in the middle. Germline V gene sequence: CDR1 SNHLY, CDR2 FYNNEI. This CDR3 has 14 residues. This chain's CDR3 is CASRPQGGISEQYV. CDR3 nucleotides: TGTGCCAGCAGGCCCCAGGGAGGTATTAGCGAGCAGTACGTC.

The chain employs TRBV5-1 and TRBJ2-4, with TRBD1 identical over 8 bases. Germline CDR1 reads SGHRS; CDR2 reads YFSETQ. The CDR3 is 14 amino acids. Trimming at V came to 4 bases and at J to 3 bases, leaving 3 bases not matched to a gene. Here the CDR3 reads CASSPGQDKNIQYF. DNA for the CDR3: TGCGCCAGCAGCCCGGGACAGGACAAAAACATTCAGTACTTC.

V and J are TRBV24-1 and TRBJ2-7, with TRBD1 matching 8 bases. Germline V gene sequence: CDR1 KGHDR, CDR2 SFDVKD. The V and J ends lost 11 bases and 5 bases, in that order; junction bases with no gene match: 13. This CDR3 contains 14 residues. The CDR3 loop reads CANPSGGFVDEQYV. In DNA, the CDR3 is TGTGCCAACCCCTCAGGGGGCTTCGTCGACGAGCAGTACGTC.

There are a few counts of this clonotype. The genes are TRBV4-1 and TRBJ1-5; D call uncertain. This CDR3 is built from 16 residues. Germline loops: CDR1 MGHRA, CDR2 YSYEKL. Trimming left V 1 base short and J 0 bases short, with 10 bases between. In DNA, the CDR3 is TGCGCCAGCAGCCAAGGTAGAGCCTATAGCAATCAGCCCCAGCATTTT. Translated, it gives CASSQGRAYSNQPQHF.

This clonotype was observed at least ten times. V gene TRBV14 combines with J gene TRBJ1-5; unclear D gene. The CDR3 has 13 residues. With 5 bases removed from V and 4 bases from J, the gap between germline ends came to 9 bases. Germline CDR1 is SGHDN and CDR2 is FVKESK. The CDR3 DNA reads TGTGCCAGCAGCTCCGCGGGTAATCAGCCCCAGCATTTT. This codes for CASSSAGNQPQHF.

The V gene is TRBV20-1, the J gene TRBJ1-1, with 9 bases fitting TRBD1. Germline V gene lookup returns CDR1 DFQATT and CDR2 SNEGSKA (reference sequence). J gave up 5 bases and V 3 bases, and 13 bases lay outside the gene matches. The CDR3 loop spans 16 amino acids. CDR3 protein: CSASFPVPDRGTEAFF. Written as DNA, the CDR3 is TGCAGTGCTAGCTTCCCGGTTCCGGACAGGGGTACTGAAGCTTTCTTT.

In this sample, this clonotype turned up a few times. The chain links TRBV28 to TRBJ2-1, with D tentatively TRBD2 (5 bases). CDR1 and CDR2 (germline): MDHEN, SYDVKM. V lost 5 bases to trimming and J lost 6 bases, with 20 bases between them. The CDR3 has 16 residues. CDR3 loop: CASSRVGITDGNEQFF. In DNA, the CDR3 is TGTGCCAGCAGTCGGGTCGGGATAACCGACGGCAATGAGCAGTTCTTC.

This clonotype is labeled large (0.1 to 1%). The chain combines TRBV6-6 with TRBJ1-5; D is undetermined. Per germline, CDR1 MNHNY and CDR2 SVGAGI (reference sequence). V lost 2 bases and J 3 bases, leaving 20 bases between the germline ends. CDR3 size: 18 residues. The CDR3: CASSYGEQKYPDNQPQHF. The DNA for the CDR3 is TGTGCCAGCAGTTACGGGGAACAAAAATACCCAGACAATCAGCCCCAGCATTTT.

This clonotype was recorded a few times. J is TRBJ2-7 and V is TRBV12-2; TRBD1 is the table's D call, not checked against the DNA. TRBV12-2 is given as a pseudogene. CDR3 length equals 16 residues. The CDR3 sequence: CASRSPDRGRTYEQYV. Here the CDR3 DNA reads TGTGCAAGTCGCTCCCCGGACAGGGGGCGCACCTACGAGCAGTACGTC.

This clonotype was counted only a few times. This chain joins TRBV11-2 and TRBJ1-6; 10 bases are shared with TRBD1. J gave up 8 bases and V 5 bases, and 6 bases lay outside the gene matches. CDR3 size: 15 residues. Germline CDR1 SGHAT, CDR2 FQNNGV. The CDR3 region has the DNA TGTGCCAGCAGCCCGGACAGGGGGTGGGATTCACCCCTCCACTTT. This encodes CASSPDRGWDSPLHF.

This clonotype was seen at least ten times. CDR3 bases: TGTGCCACCAGTGATTTGCCCAGCGGGGGGCACTACAATGAGCAGTTCTTC. Residues: CATSDLPSGGHYNEQFF. V and J are TRBV24-1 and TRBJ2-1; 9 nucleotides agree with TRBD2. CDR3 length: 17 residues. The V gene's germline CDR1 is KGHDR and CDR2 SFDVKD. V lost 0 bases and J lost 3; bases outside the gene matches: 5.

The rearrangement joins TRBV10-1 to TRBJ2-5, with 9 bases fitting TRBD2. The V gene end was trimmed by 0 bases and the J gene end by 3 bases; junction bases not matched to a gene: 5. The CDR3 contains 16 residues. Germline V gives CDR1 WNHNN, CDR2 SYGVQD (reference sequence). The CDR3 loop reads CASSESRGGYKETQYF. For the CDR3, the DNA is TGCGCCAGCAGTGAGTCGCGGGGGGGCTATAAAGAGACCCAGTACTTC.

Ten or more counts support this clonotype. The chain uses TRBV24-1 and TRBJ1-2; D might be TRBD1 (5 bases). The CDR3 has 13 residues. CDR1 is KGHDR, CDR2 SFDVKD, per germline. The germline V and J ends were trimmed by 5 bases and 4 bases, with 10 bases remaining between them. The CDR3 sequence is CATSAGRAYGYTF. The CDR3, as DNA: TGTGCCACCAGTGCGGGCAGGGCCTATGGCTACACCTTC.

This clonotype was counted ten times or more. The rearrangement uses TRBV7-8 and TRBJ1-6, with D possibly being TRBD1 (5 bases). Germline CDR1 reads SGHVS; CDR2 reads FQNEAQ. The CDR3 totals 17 residues. V was cut by 1 base and J by 9 bases, with 19 bases left in between. CDR3 bases: TGTGCCAGCAGCTTAGTAGGGGCTGGGGGGGTTGGTTCACCCCTCCACTTT. The encoded protein is CASSLVGAGGVGSPLHF. The variable domain in full, with the rest retrieved from reference TRBV7-8 and TRBJ1-6, is GAGVSQSPRYKVAKRGQDVALRCDPISGHVSLFWYQQALGQGPEFLTYFQNEAQLDKSGLPSDRFFAERPEGSVSTLKIQRTQQEDSAVYLCASSLVGAGGVGSPLHFGNGTRLTVT.

As for this clonotype: A read error may produce the germline difference seen at one junction end. This chain connects TRBV11-2 to TRBJ2-1, with unresolved D. CDR3 size: 11 residues. The V gene's germline CDR1 is SGHAT and CDR2 FQNNGV. CDR3 sequence: CASSHYNEQFF. DNA for the CDR3: TGTGCCAGCAGCCACTACAACGAGCAGTTCTTC.

Only a few counts were recorded for this clonotype. The chain has TRBV19 and TRBJ2-2; D is unresolved. Trimming took 3 bases from V and 4 from J, leaving 15 bases between them. The CDR3 runs to 16 residues. The germline gives CDR1 LNHDA, CDR2 SQIVND (reference sequence). The CDR3 nucleotides read TGTGCCAGTAGTATTGACGGGCCACCAACCACCGGGGAGCTGTTTTTT. Protein sequence: CASSIDGPPTTGELFF.

The chain has TRBV6-1 and TRBJ1-1, with D possibly matching TRBD1 (5 bases). The CDR3 has 15 residues. Germline V gene data show CDR1 as MNHNS and CDR2 as SASEGT. V lost 2 bases and J 1 base, leaving 11 bases between the germline ends. CDR3 sequence (DNA): TGTGCCAGCAGTGAATATGGAAGGGGGAACACTGAAGCTTTCTTT. It translates to CASSEYGRGNTEAFF.

This chain joins TRBV12-3 or TRBV12-4 and TRBJ1-6; D is undetermined. V lost 2 bases, J lost 8 bases, and 7 bases lay in between. The CDR3 runs to 13 residues. CDR3 residues: CASSLSGYSPLHF. The CDR3 DNA sequence: TGTGCCAGCAGTTTAAGTGGTTATTCACCCCTCCACTTT.

This chain uses TRBV24-1 with TRBJ2-3, with D unclear. V lost 4 bases to trimming and J lost 9 bases, with 4 bases between them. Germline V gene data show CDR1 as KGHDR and CDR2 as SFDVKD. This CDR3 comprises 10 residues. In DNA form, the CDR3 reads TGTGCCACCAGTGAAGGGACGCAGTATTTT. Translation: CATSEGTQYF.

V usage is TRBV28 and J usage is TRBJ2-3; D is perhaps TRBD1 (6 bases). Germline CDR1 reads MDHEN; CDR2 reads SYDVKM. The ends were cut back, 6 bases at V and 1 base at J, with 14 bases in the middle. The CDR3 covers 15 residues. Here the CDR3 reads CASRIGGSGTDTQYF. The CDR3 DNA sequence: TGTGCCAGCAGGATAGGGGGTTCAGGCACAGATACGCAGTATTTT.

J is TRBJ2-5 and V is TRBV6-2 or TRBV6-3; 7 positions agree with TRBD2. Germline CDR1 and CDR2: MNHEY and SVGEGT. The CDR3 extends over 16 amino acids. V gave up 3 bases and J gave up 2 bases; unmatched junction bases: 9. Here the CDR3 reads CASSYLLGRVQETQYF. CDR3 nucleotides: TGTGCCAGCAGTTATCTTCTTGGGAGGGTACAAGAGACCCAGTACTTC.

This chain uses TRBV3-1 with TRBJ2-1; 9 bases are shared with TRBD1. The trim removed 4 bases at V and 12 bases at J, leaving 13 bases unmatched. Per the germline V gene, CDR1 is LGHDT and CDR2 is YNNKEL (reference sequence). This CDR3 region has 15 residues. For the CDR3, the DNA is TGTGCCAGCAGCCCCCGGGACAGGGCAAACGTGGGGCAGTTCTTC. Amino acid sequence: CASSPRDRANVGQFF.

This clonotype has ten or more counts. The V gene is TRBV30, the J gene TRBJ2-2; D might be TRBD1 (5 bases). Germline V gene sequence: CDR1 GTSNPN, CDR2 SVGIG (reference sequence). V was shortened by 1 base and J by 7 bases, with 10 bases between the two germline ends. The CDR3 loop spans 13 amino acids. This chain's CDR3 is CAWSGQGGGELFF. The CDR3 coding sequence is TGTGCCTGGAGTGGGCAGGGCGGCGGGGAGCTGTTTTTT. Using reference TRBV30 and TRBJ2-2 for the parts outside the CDR3, the full variable domain is SQTIHQWPATLVQPVGSPLSLECTVEGTSNPNLYWYRQAAGRGLQLLFYSVGIGQISSEVPQNLSASRPQDRQFILSSKKLLLSDSGFYLCAWSGQGGGELFFGEGSRLTVL.

This clonotype has a handful of counts. V is TRBV5-1 and J is TRBJ2-1, with D perhaps TRBD1 (6 bases). Trimming took 4 bases from V and 7 from J, leaving 24 bases between them. Germline assignment: CDR1 SGHRS and CDR2 YFSETQ. The length of the CDR3 is 17 residues. The CDR3 DNA reads TGCGCCAGCAGCACCACAGGGCACGGGCCTCCGGGGAATGAGCAGTTCTTC. It yields the protein CASSTTGHGPPGNEQFF.

The chain has TRBV15 and TRBJ1-4, with D possibly being TRBD1 (6 bases). The CDR3 has 18 amino acids. V lost 2 bases, J lost 4 bases, and 20 bases lay in between. The germline gives CDR1 LNHNV, CDR2 YYDKDF (reference sequence). The CDR3 spells CATSRTPLQTGVNEKLFF. The CDR3, as DNA: TGTGCCACCAGCAGAACCCCTCTACAGACAGGAGTTAATGAAAAACTGTTTTTT.

This sequence joins TRBV3-1 and TRBJ1-2; D gene ambiguous. Per germline, CDR1 LGHDT and CDR2 YNNKEL (reference sequence). The germline V and J ends were trimmed by 1 base and 3 bases, with 12 bases remaining between them. The CDR3 runs to 15 residues. The CDR3 loop is CASSQAGDGYYGYTF. The CDR3 nucleotides are TGTGCCAGCAGCCAAGCGGGCGACGGTTACTATGGCTACACCTTC.